The 22 T cell receptor beta chains below all came from one sample that was sequenced in a study of blood T cell repertoires in COVID-19. Data came from immunoSEQ multiplex PCR; TCRdb stores just in-frame clones and leaves some out. The table records a few hundred thousand clones, roughly 84% of them present only once. Sequenced material: peripheral blood. These receptors originate from a woman aged 40 to 50 who had recovered from COVID-19.

V gene TRBV24-1 combines with J gene TRBJ1-5; TRBD1 matches at 8 bases. The V segment lost 7 bases and the J segment 7 bases; nucleotides outside the gene matches: 5. The CDR3 is 13 amino acids. Germline CDR1 KGHDR, CDR2 SFDVKD. The CDR3 sequence is CATSDRGGQPQHF. As DNA, the CDR3 is TGTGCCACCAGCGACAGGGGTGGGCAGCCCCAGCATTTT.

This sequence joins TRBV6-5 and TRBJ1-5; 9 bases are a match to TRBD1. With 5 bases clipped from V and 4 bases from J, the junction kept 6 bases outside the gene matches. Germline V gene data show CDR1 as MNHEY and CDR2 as SVGAGI. The CDR3 is 15 residues long. CDR3 amino acids: CASSPQGAGNQPQHF. CDR3 DNA: TGTGCCAGCAGTCCACAGGGGGCTGGTAATCAGCCCCAGCATTTT.

The CDR3 sequence is CATSRGMRVTGGGIDQPQHF. Written as DNA, the CDR3 is TGTGCCACCAGCAGAGGAATGAGGGTGACAGGGGGCGGAATAGACCAGCCCCAGCATTTT. This chain links TRBV15 with TRBJ1-5; 10 nucleotides line up with TRBD1. CDR1 and CDR2 from the germline V gene are LNHNV and YYDKDF (reference sequence). V shed 1 base, J shed 7 bases, and the junction held 19 bases outside the gene matches. The CDR3 totals 20 residues.

The rearrangement links TRBV5-6 to TRBJ2-5; TRBD2 matches at 12 bases. This CDR3 comprises 15 residues. The germline V gene has CDR1 SGHDT and CDR2 YYEEEE. V was clipped by 5 bases and J by 4 bases; unmatched bases: 6. The chain's CDR3 is CASSRTSGDLETQYF. The CDR3 region has the DNA TGTGCCAGCAGTCGGACTAGCGGGGACCTAGAGACCCAGTACTTC.

This clone was detected a few times. The V and J genes are TRBV3-1 (or the pseudogene TRBV3-2) and TRBJ1-6; D is ambiguous. The V gene lost 6 bases and the J gene lost 7 bases, with 7 bases spanning the gap. Germline CDR1 LGHDT, CDR2 YNNKEL (reference sequence). This CDR3 is built from 12 residues. DNA for the CDR3: TGTGCCAGCAGTCCCCTCAATTCACCCCTCCACTTT. It is translated as CASSPLNSPLHF.

The gene calls are TRBV11-3 and TRBJ2-3, with D maybe TRBD1 (6 bases). CDR1 is SGHNT and CDR2 is YENEEA in the germline V gene. V shed 5 bases and J shed 2 bases, with 11 bases lying between them. There are 14 residues in the CDR3. CDR3 region: CASSQGQNTDTQYF. The CDR3 nucleotides are TGTGCCAGCAGCCAGGGACAAAACACAGATACGCAGTATTTT.

This rearrangement joins TRBV7-2 to TRBJ1-6; D gene unclear. Germline V gene data show CDR1 as SGHTA and CDR2 as FQGNSA. The CDR3 runs to 15 residues. V was pared by 1 base and J by 10 bases, with 14 bases between. CDR3 DNA: TGTGCCAGCAGCTTAGTATGGCGGGGAGGATCACCCCTCCACTTT. Protein product: CASSLVWRGGSPLHF.

Worth noting for this clone: A much larger clonotype is one base distant, so this may be a read error. The chain recombines TRBV5-5 with TRBJ1-6; the D gene is possibly TRBD1 (5 bases). The CDR3 length is 16 residues. The V end was cut by 0 bases, the J end by 0 bases, with 7 bases between. Germline CDR1 is SGHKS and CDR2 is YYEKEE (reference sequence). The CDR3 here is CASSLDGGSYNSPLHF. For the CDR3, the DNA is TGTGCCAGCAGCTTGGACGGGGGCTCCTATAATTCACCCCTCCACTTT.

The chain is built from TRBV7-9 and TRBJ1-1; D gene ambiguous. The V gene lost 11 bases and the J gene lost 4 bases, with 11 bases spanning the gap. The CDR3 totals 11 residues. The germline CDR1 and CDR2 sequences are SEHNR and FQNEAQ (reference sequence). For the CDR3, the DNA is TGTGCCGGGGTGGAGGCCACTGAAGCTTTCTTT. It translates to CAGVEATEAFF.

The rearrangement joins TRBV12-3 or TRBV12-4 to TRBJ1-6; 9 bases align to TRBD1. Trimming at V came to 7 bases and at J to 10 bases, leaving 5 bases not matched to a gene. The CDR3 covers 13 residues. The CDR3 DNA reads as TGTGCCAGCAAGGGACAGGGTAGATCACCCCTCCACTTT. This encodes CASKGQGRSPLHF.

The chain combines TRBV28 with TRBJ1-6; TRBD1 matches 8 bases. There are 15 residues in the CDR3. Germline lookup yields CDR1 MDHEN and CDR2 SYDVKM. The V and J ends lost 6 bases and 6 bases, in that order; junction bases with no gene match: 7. CDR3 bases: TGTGCCAGCAGCCCCTCGGACAGGGCTAATTCACCCCTCCACTTT. Protein: CASSPSDRANSPLHF.

This chain joins TRBV30 and TRBJ2-7; TRBD2 agrees at 13 bases. The CDR3 has 19 residues. V trimming: 2 bases; J trimming: 5 bases; junction bases outside the gene matches: 18. Germline CDR1 is GTSNPN and CDR2 is SVGIG (reference sequence). The CDR3 DNA sequence: TGTGCCTGGAGTCTCCCGACTAGCGGGGGGCCCCTCGGATGGGACGAGCAGTACTTC. The encoded protein is CAWSLPTSGGPLGWDEQYF. The full variable domain, in which reference TRBV30 and TRBJ2-7 provide the parts outside the CDR3, is SQTIHQWPATLVQPVGSPLSLECTVEGTSNPNLYWYRQAAGRGLQLLFYSVGIGQISSEVPQNLSASRPQDRQFILSSKKLLLSDSGFYLCAWSLPTSGGPLGWDEQYFGPGTRLTVT.

The CDR3 nucleotides are TGTGCCAGCAGCCAAGATTCCCGGAATGAAAAACTGTTTTTT. Its translation is CASSQDSRNEKLFF. The rearrangement uses TRBV4-2 and TRBJ1-4; D remains ambiguous. The germline gives CDR1 LGHNA, CDR2 YNFKEQ. The CDR3 is made up of 14 amino acids. V dropped 0 bases and J dropped 5 bases, with 7 bases sitting between them.

CDR3 loop: CSVADRASYEQYF. CDR3 coding DNA: TGCAGCGTTGCCGACAGGGCATCCTACGAGCAGTACTTC. V usage is TRBV29-1 and J usage is TRBJ2-7, with 7 bases matching TRBD1. Germline V gene lookup returns CDR1 SQVTM and CDR2 ANQGSEA. With V trimmed by 4 bases and J by 1 base, 4 bases remained unmatched. The CDR3 length is 13 residues.

The rearrangement links TRBV19 to TRBJ1-5, with D uncertain. This CDR3 is built from 14 residues. From germline, CDR1 is LNHDA and CDR2 SQIVND (reference sequence). V lost 7 bases to trimming and J lost 2 bases, with 12 bases between them. CDR3 amino acids: CASNPPGGNQPQHF. CDR3 nucleotides: TGTGCCAGTAATCCCCCAGGCGGCAATCAGCCCCAGCATTTT.

V gene TRBV7-3 combines with J gene TRBJ2-5; a weak D match, TRBD1 (5 bases). The CDR3 contains 17 residues. Trimming removed 0 bases from V and 5 bases from J, with 19 bases in between. In germline, CDR1 is SGHTA, CDR2 FQGTGA. CDR3 nucleotide sequence: TGTGCCAGCAGCTTAACGTCAGACAGTTCGAGCTTGGAGACCCAGTACTTC. Protein product: CASSLTSDSSSLETQYF.

The rearrangement uses TRBV18 and TRBJ1-2; 7 nucleotides align to TRBD1. CDR1 is KGHSH, CDR2 LQKENI, per germline. J lost 8 bases, V lost 0 bases, and 6 bases had no gene match. The CDR3 loop spans 14 amino acids. Written as DNA, the CDR3 is TGTGCCAGCTCACCACCTACAGGGGCCGGAGGCTACACCTTC. The encoded protein is CASSPPTGAGGYTF.

The gene calls are TRBV5-1 and TRBJ2-7, with TRBD2 matching 10 bases. The germline V gene encodes CDR1 SGHRS and CDR2 YFSETQ. J was trimmed by 2 bases and V by 2 bases; bases with no gene match: 4. CDR3 length equals 15 residues. The DNA for the CDR3 is TGCGCCAGCAGCTTAACTAGCGGGGAGGCCTACGAGCAGTACTTC. Translated, it gives CASSLTSGEAYEQYF.

This chain links TRBV11-2 with TRBJ2-7; 7 nucleotides agree with TRBD1. V shed 3 bases and J 2 bases; nucleotides not matched to a gene: 1. There are 13 residues in the CDR3. Germline assignment: CDR1 SGHAT and CDR2 FQNNGV. CDR3 bases: TGTGCCAGCAGCTTGGGGACAGCCTACGAGCAGTACTTC. Translation: CASSLGTAYEQYF.

This clone was seen more than once but under ten times. This chain joins TRBV19 and TRBJ1-1, with 7 bases identical to TRBD1. Unmatched junction bases numbered 9, after V lost 5 bases and J lost 3 bases. The CDR3 has 15 residues. Germline loops: CDR1 LNHDA, CDR2 SQIVND (reference sequence). DNA of the CDR3: TGTGCCAGTAGTTCCCACAGGGGTCCTTACACTGAAGCTTTCTTT. It yields the protein CASSSHRGPYTEAFF. Variable domain in full (rest from reference TRBV19 and TRBJ1-1): DGGITQSPKYLFRKEGQNVTLSCEQNLNHDAMYWYRQDPGQGLRLIYYSQIVNDFQKGDIAEGYSVSREKKESFPLTVTSAQKNPTAFYLCASSSHRGPYTEAFFGQGTRLTVV.

The rearrangement joins TRBV7-9 to TRBJ1-3; D may be TRBD1 (5 bases). The CDR3 contains 15 residues. V was clipped by 5 bases and J by 4 bases, with 15 bases between them. The germline V gene has CDR1 SEHNR and CDR2 FQNEAQ (reference sequence). CDR3 DNA sequence: TGTGCCAGCAGCCCTAGGGGCTCCAGAGGAAACACCATATATTTT. Translating it yields CASSPRGSRGNTIYF.

The V and J genes are TRBV5-1 and TRBJ2-3, with 10 bases fitting TRBD1. CDR3 length: 18 amino acids. Trimming at V came to 4 bases and at J to 3 bases, leaving 14 bases not matched to a gene. Germline-derived CDR1 and CDR2 are SGHRS and YFSETQ. The CDR3: CASSPNRGQGTRTDTQYF. CDR3 coding DNA: TGCGCCAGCAGCCCAAACCGGGGACAGGGGACGAGGACAGATACGCAGTATTTT. Supplemented by reference TRBV5-1 and TRBJ2-3, the full variable domain reads KAGVTQTPRYLIKTRGQQVTLSCSPISGHRSVSWYQQTPGQGLQFLFEYFSETQRNKGNFPGRFSGRQFSNSRSEMNVSTLELGDSALYLCASSPNRGQGTRTDTQYFGPGTRLTVL.